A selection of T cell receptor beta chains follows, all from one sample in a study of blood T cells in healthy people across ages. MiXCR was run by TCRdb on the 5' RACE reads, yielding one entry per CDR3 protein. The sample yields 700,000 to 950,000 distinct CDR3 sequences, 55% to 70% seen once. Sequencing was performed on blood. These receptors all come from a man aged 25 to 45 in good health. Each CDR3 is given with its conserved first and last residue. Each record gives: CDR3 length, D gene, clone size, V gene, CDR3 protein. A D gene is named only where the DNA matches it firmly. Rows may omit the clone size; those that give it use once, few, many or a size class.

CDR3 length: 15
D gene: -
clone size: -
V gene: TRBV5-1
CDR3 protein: CASSLGALEYNEQFF

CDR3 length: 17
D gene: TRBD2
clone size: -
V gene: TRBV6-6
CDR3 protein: CASSYDPTSGSLNEQFF

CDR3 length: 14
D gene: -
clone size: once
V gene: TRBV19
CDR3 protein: CASQTGLPTDTQYF

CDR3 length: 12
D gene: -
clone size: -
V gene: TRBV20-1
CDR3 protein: CSARGTTDTQYF

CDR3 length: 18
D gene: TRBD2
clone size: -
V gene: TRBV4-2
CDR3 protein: CASSQDVGQLAGLNEQFF

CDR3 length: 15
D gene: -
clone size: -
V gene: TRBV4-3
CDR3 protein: CASSQDFSSNQPQHF

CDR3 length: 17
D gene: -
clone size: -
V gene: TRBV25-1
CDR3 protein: CASSGRGGATGSGELFF

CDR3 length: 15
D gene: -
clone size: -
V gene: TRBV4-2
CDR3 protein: CASSQNLGGSYEQYF

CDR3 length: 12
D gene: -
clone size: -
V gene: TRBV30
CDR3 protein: CAWRPPSLGYTF

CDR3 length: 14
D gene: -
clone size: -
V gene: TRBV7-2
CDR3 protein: CASSPRVSPGELFF

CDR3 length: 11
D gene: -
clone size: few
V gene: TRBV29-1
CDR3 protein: CSVGTLNIQYF

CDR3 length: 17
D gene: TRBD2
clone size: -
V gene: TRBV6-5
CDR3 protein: CASSFYSGGAGGNEQFF

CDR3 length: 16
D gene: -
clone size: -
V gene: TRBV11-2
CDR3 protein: CASSLDPGSGANVLTF

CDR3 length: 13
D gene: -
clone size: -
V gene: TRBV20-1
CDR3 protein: CSARSSHKETQYF

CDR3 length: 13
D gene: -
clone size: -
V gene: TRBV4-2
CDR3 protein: CASSSRVNSPLHF

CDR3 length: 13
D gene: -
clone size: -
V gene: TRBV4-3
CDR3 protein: CASSAHREETQYF

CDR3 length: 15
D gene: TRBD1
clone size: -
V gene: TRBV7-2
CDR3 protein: CASSWDRGGTDTQYF

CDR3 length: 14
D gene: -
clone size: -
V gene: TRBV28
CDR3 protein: CASAPNHLNYGYTF

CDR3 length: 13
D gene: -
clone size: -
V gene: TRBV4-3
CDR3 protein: CASSGAGHEKLFF

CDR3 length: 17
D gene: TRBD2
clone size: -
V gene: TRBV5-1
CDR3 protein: CASSLGVLAEFQETQYF

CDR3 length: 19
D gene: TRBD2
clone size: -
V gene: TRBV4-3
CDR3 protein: CASSLSRGRRGSYEETQYF

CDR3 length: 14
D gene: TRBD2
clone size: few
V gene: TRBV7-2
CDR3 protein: CASSGASGNNEQFF

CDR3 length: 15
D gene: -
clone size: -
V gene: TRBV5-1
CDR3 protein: CASSNTETPQDEQYF

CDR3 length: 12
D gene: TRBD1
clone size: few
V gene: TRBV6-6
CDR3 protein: CASSSDRDEQFF

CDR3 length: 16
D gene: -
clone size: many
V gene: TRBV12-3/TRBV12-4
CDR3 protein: CASRALTGGSKEKLFF

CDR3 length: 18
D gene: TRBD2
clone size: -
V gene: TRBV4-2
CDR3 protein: CASSQGGLAGLAKNIQYF

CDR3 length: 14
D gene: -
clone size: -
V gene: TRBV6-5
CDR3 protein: CASSYSRGGYEQYF

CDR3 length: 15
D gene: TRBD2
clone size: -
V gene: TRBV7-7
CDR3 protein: CASSLRGVGDNEQYF

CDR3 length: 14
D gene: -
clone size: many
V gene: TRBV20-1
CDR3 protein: CSASVSPGAAEQFF

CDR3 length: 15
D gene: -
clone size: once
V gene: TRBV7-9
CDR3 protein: CASKGAGERRDTQYF

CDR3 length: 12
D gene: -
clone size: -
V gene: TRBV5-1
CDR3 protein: CASSLSQGGYTF

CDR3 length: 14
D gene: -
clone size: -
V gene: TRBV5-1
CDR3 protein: CASSLGWTSAEQYF

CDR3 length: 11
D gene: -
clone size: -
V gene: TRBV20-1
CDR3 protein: CSATGMEGYTF

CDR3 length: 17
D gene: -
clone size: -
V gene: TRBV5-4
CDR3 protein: CASSRRGGFRGPYEQYF

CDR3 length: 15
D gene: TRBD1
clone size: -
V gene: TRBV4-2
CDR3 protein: CASSQTGTANTEAFF

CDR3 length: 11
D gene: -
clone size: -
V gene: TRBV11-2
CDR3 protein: CASSLDETQYF